Described below is a single TCR beta chain sequence and its context. V shed 5 bases and J 6 bases; nucleotides not matched to a gene: 10. Germline CDR1 and CDR2: SGHDN and FVKESK. The CDR3 is 16 amino acids. The data derive from a study of OX40 agonist ivuxolimab in advanced cancers. Clones were sequenced by immunoSEQ multiplex PCR, and TCRdb holds only the in-frame ones, with some missing. The sample holds tens of thousands of clones; around 85% are singletons and the top ten take roughly 2.5%. The specimen comprised CD4+ or CD8+ T cells sorted from blood, sampled in a trial of the OX40 agonist ivuxolimab. The V gene is TRBV14, the J gene TRBJ2-7, with TRBD2 identical over 13 bases. This TCR derives from an adult with an advanced solid tumor such as melanoma, head and neck, liver or kidney cancer. CDR3 in DNA: TGTGCCAGCAGCACTGGACTAGCGGGAGAAATTAGCGAGCAGTACTTC. It translates to CASSTGLAGEISEQYF.